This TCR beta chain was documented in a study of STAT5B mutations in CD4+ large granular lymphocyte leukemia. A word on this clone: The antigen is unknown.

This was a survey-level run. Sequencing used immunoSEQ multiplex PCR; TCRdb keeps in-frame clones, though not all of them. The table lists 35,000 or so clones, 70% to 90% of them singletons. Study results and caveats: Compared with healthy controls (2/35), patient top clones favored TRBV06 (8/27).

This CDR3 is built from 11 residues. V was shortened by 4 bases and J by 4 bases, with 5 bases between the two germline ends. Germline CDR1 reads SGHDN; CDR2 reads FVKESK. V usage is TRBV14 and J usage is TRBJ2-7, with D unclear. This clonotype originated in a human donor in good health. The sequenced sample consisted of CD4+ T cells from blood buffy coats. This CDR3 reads CASSPRYEQYF. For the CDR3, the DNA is TGTGCCAGCAGCCCGCGTTACGAGCAGTACTTC.